Listed below are T cell receptor beta chains from one sample, sequenced in a study of cytomegalovirus exposure and HLA in healthy donors. This table comes from immunoSEQ multiplex PCR, and its TCRdb copy is limited to in-frame clones, with some not included. Among 85,000 to 90,000 clones listed, approximately 65% were seen once. Sequenced material: PBMCs. The receptors here all came from a man younger than 45 in good health and CMV-seronegative. The CDR3 runs from the conserved cysteine through the conserved F or W. D genes are given only for firm matches. Where a row states a size, it is once, few, many or the class of an expanded clone; other rows omit it.

j_call,d_call,v_call,clone_size,cdr3_aa,cdr3_nt
TRBJ2-2,-,TRBV30,-,CAWVGVSGELFF,TGTGCCTGGGTCGGGGTGTCCGGGGAGCTGTTTTTT
TRBJ1-2,-,TRBV18,-,CASSPSPGANYGYTF,TGTGCCAGCTCACCATCCCCTGGAGCTAACTATGGCTACACCTTC
TRBJ1-4,-,TRBV4-1,-,CASSQTWSEKLFF,TGCGCCAGCAGCCAAACGTGGAGTGAAAAACTGTTTTTT
TRBJ2-7,TRBD2,TRBV6-1,few,CASGGAVPYEQYF,TGTGCCTCGGGGGGGGCCGTCCCCTACGAGCAGTACTTC
TRBJ2-2,TRBD2,TRBV5-1,-,CASRYIAGVRTGELFF,TGCGCCAGCAGGTATATCGCGGGAGTCAGGACCGGGGAGCTGTTTTTT
TRBJ1-1,TRBD1,TRBV7-2,-,CASSLVATGLNTEAFF,TGTGCCAGCAGCTTAGTGGCGACAGGGCTAAACACTGAAGCTTTCTTT
TRBJ2-5,TRBD2,TRBV11-2,-,CASSLRGGEETQYF,TGTGCCAGCAGCTTACGGGGGGGAGAAGAGACCCAGTACTTC
TRBJ2-5,-,TRBV10-3,-,CASGREETQYF,TGTGCCAGTGGCAGGGAAGAGACCCAGTACTTC
TRBJ1-5,TRBD1,TRBV28,-,CASSLYQGAGNQPQHF,TGTGCCAGCAGTTTATATCAGGGGGCTGGGAATCAGCCCCAGCATTTT
TRBJ2-2,TRBD2,TRBV29-1,few,CSVLGLAPQLNTGELFF,TGCAGCGTTTTGGGACTAGCCCCACAATTGAACACCGGGGAGCTGTTTTTT
TRBJ2-1,TRBD1,TRBV6-5,few,CASSYADRGHEQFF,TGTGCCAGCAGTTACGCCGATAGGGGGCATGAGCAGTTCTTC
TRBJ2-7,TRBD1,TRBV11-1,-,CATFPPGQSYEQYF,TGTGCCACCTTCCCCCCGGGACAGTCCTACGAGCAGTACTTC
TRBJ2-3,TRBD2,TRBV28,few,CASRRIGLVKSTDTQYF,TGTGCCAGCAGGAGGATCGGACTAGTTAAGAGCACAGATACGCAGTATTTT
TRBJ1-4,-,TRBV7-9,-,CASSPRVGTNEKLFF,TGTGCCAGCAGCCCCAGGGTCGGAACTAATGAAAAACTGTTTTTT
TRBJ2-2,-,TRBV5-1,-,CASSLGQGTGELFF,TGCGCCAGCAGCTTGGGGCAGGGGACCGGGGAGCTGTTTTTT
TRBJ2-1,-,TRBV28,-,CASARGDSYNEQFF,TGTGCCAGCGCCCGAGGGGACTCTTACAATGAGCAGTTCTTC
TRBJ2-1,TRBD2,TRBV27,-,CASIGWGLAGGSQFF,TGTGCCAGCATCGGCTGGGGACTAGCGGGAGGTTCGCAGTTCTTC
TRBJ2-6,TRBD1,TRBV12-5,-,CASDRDRPSGANVLTF,TGTGCTAGTGACCGGGACAGGCCATCTGGGGCCAACGTCCTGACTTTC
TRBJ2-1,TRBD1,TRBV19,-,CASMGQGYNEQFF,TGTGCCAGTATGGGACAGGGGTACAATGAGCAGTTCTTC
TRBJ1-2,-,TRBV7-2,few,CASSPPAGCGYTF,TGTGCCAGCAGCCCACCTGCGGGGTGCGGCTACACCTTC
TRBJ1-1,TRBD1,TRBV10-3,few,CAISEGTGGPNTEAFF,TGTGCCATCAGTGAAGGCACAGGGGGCCCGAACACTGAAGCTTTCTTT
TRBJ2-7,-,TRBV5-5,-,CASSLGTASYEQYF,TGTGCCAGCAGCTTGGGTACAGCATCCTACGAGCAGTACTTC
TRBJ2-5,TRBD1,TRBV4-1,-,CASSTRQGQETQYF,TGCGCCAGCAGCACACGACAGGGCCAAGAGACCCAGTACTTC
TRBJ2-7,TRBD1,TRBV5-1,-,CASRDRAYEQYF,TGCGCCAGCCGGGACAGGGCTTACGAGCAGTACTTC
TRBJ1-5,-,TRBV18,-,CASSNRIDNQPQHF,TGTGCCAGCTCAAACAGGATTGATAACCAGCCCCAGCATTTT
TRBJ2-1,TRBD2,TRBV5-1,-,CASSFYGLAGDNEQFF,TGCGCCAGCAGCTTCTACGGACTAGCGGGAGACAATGAGCAGTTCTTC
TRBJ2-2,TRBD2,TRBV7-3,-,CASSSSGFNTGELFF,TGTGCCAGCAGCTCTAGCGGATTTAACACCGGGGAGCTGTTTTTT
TRBJ2-3,-,TRBV7-2,-,CASSFTWQKDTQYF,TGTGCCAGCAGCTTTACGTGGCAAAAAGATACGCAGTATTTT
TRBJ2-5,TRBD2,TRBV25-1,-,CASGPGRGGPGETQYF,TGTGCCAGCGGACCGGGGCGCGGGGGGCCGGGGGAGACCCAGTACTTC
TRBJ1-6,-,TRBV6-1,-,CASRAGAGSPLHF,TGTGCCAGCCGGGCGGGGGCTGGTTCACCCCTCCACTTT
TRBJ2-2,-,TRBV5-1,-,CASSPAATGELFF,TGCGCCAGCAGCCCGGCGGCCACCGGGGAGCTGTTTTTT
TRBJ1-1,-,TRBV9,-,CASRSLPGSTEAFF,TGTGCCAGCAGGTCCCTTCCAGGGTCCACTGAAGCTTTCTTT
TRBJ1-6,-,TRBV11-2,-,CASSSPRGTYNSPLHF,TGTGCCAGCAGCTCGCCACGAGGGACTTATAATTCACCCCTCCACTTT
TRBJ2-7,TRBD2,TRBV29-1,-,CSGGGAEHEQYF,TGCAGCGGCGGGGGGGCTGAGCACGAGCAGTACTTC
TRBJ2-1,-,TRBV6-5,-,CASSPGELSYNEQFF,TGTGCCAGCAGCCCCGGGGAGCTCTCCTACAATGAGCAGTTCTTC
TRBJ2-7,-,TRBV7-6,-,CASSAMGEAYEQYF,TGTGCCAGCAGCGCAATGGGGGAGGCCTACGAGCAGTACTTC
TRBJ2-7,TRBD2,TRBV19,-,CASSMSGTIHEQYF,TGTGCCAGTAGTATGTCCGGGACTATTCACGAGCAGTACTTC
TRBJ2-7,-,TRBV7-9,-,CASSLLQGGEQYF,TGTGCCAGCAGCTTACTTCAGGGGGGCGAGCAGTACTTC
TRBJ2-2,-,TRBV6-1,-,CASATVTGELFF,TGTGCCAGCGCTACAGTTACCGGGGAGCTGTTTTTT
TRBJ2-1,TRBD1,TRBV30,-,CAWSPGQGLHEQFF,TGTGCCTGGTCCCCGGGACAGGGGCTCCATGAGCAGTTCTTC
TRBJ2-1,-,TRBV7-7,-,CASSSVRDNEQFF,TGTGCTAGCAGCTCGGTCAGGGACAATGAGCAGTTCTTC
TRBJ1-1,TRBD1,TRBV28,-,CASSERTGGVPWATEAFF,TGTGCCAGCAGCGAACGGACAGGGGGCGTTCCATGGGCCACTGAAGCTTTCTTT
TRBJ2-1,TRBD2,TRBV28,few,CASIRGRDSEQFF,TGTGCCAGCATTCGGGGGAGGGATAGTGAGCAGTTCTTC
TRBJ1-6,-,TRBV4-3,-,CASSQDFSGGSPLHF,TGCGCCAGCAGCCAAGATTTTAGTGGTGGTTCACCCCTCCACTTT
TRBJ1-2,-,TRBV6-6,once,CASSAFQDTNYGYTF,TGTGCCAGCAGTGCGTTCCAGGATACTAACTATGGCTACACCTTC
TRBJ2-5,-,TRBV28,once,CASSLSAATAETQYF,TGTGCCAGCAGTTTATCTGCAGCGACAGCAGAGACCCAGTACTTC
TRBJ2-7,-,TRBV2,few,CASSYRDYEQYF,TGTGCCAGCAGCTACAGGGATTACGAGCAGTACTTC
TRBJ2-5,-,TRBV10-3,-,CAIKSSGQETQYF,TGTGCCATCAAAAGTAGCGGACAAGAGACCCAGTACTTC
TRBJ2-3,-,TRBV30,-,CAWSLGGGTDTQYF,TGTGCCTGGAGTCTAGGTGGGGGGACAGATACGCAGTATTTT
TRBJ2-1,-,TRBV29-1,few,CSVEDLTPSSYNEQFF,TGCAGCGTTGAAGATCTGACTCCTAGCTCCTACAATGAGCAGTTCTTC
TRBJ2-5,TRBD2,TRBV6-4,-,CASSEAGAPETQYF,TGTGCCAGCAGTGAGGCGGGAGCGCCAGAGACCCAGTACTTC
TRBJ2-1,TRBD2,TRBV4-3,-,CASSQDFTSGAWEQFF,TGCGCCAGCAGCCAAGATTTCACTAGCGGGGCCTGGGAGCAGTTCTTC
TRBJ2-7,-,TRBV28,-,CASRTGNYNEQYF,TGTGCCAGCAGGACAGGCAACTACAACGAGCAGTACTTC
TRBJ2-1,-,TRBV4-1,-,CASSQGWGVINEQFF,TGCGCCAGCAGCCAGGGATGGGGGGTTATCAATGAGCAGTTCTTC